The following is a TCR beta chain sequence with its context. Antigen specificity is unknown. The data are from a study of cytomegalovirus exposure and HLA in healthy donors. Points from the study as a whole: More clonal expansion characterized HLA-associated TCR beta chains than equally common others in a later analysis. For most TCR beta V segments, an earlier analysis put the productive rate at about 87% or about 30% of the time.

The PCR used 60 Vbeta and 13 Jbeta primers. Clones were read by immunoSEQ multiplex PCR, and TCRdb kept only the in-frame ones, dropping some. The data show about 110,000 clones, around 80% seen once. The CDR3 contains 13 residues. From germline, CDR1 is GTSNPN and CDR2 SVGIG (reference sequence). V shed 6 bases, J shed 8 bases, and the junction held 9 bases outside the gene matches. The TCR originated in a man aged 25 to 40 in good health and CMV-seropositive. The chain combines TRBV30 with TRBJ2-1, with 8 bases aligning to TRBD1. The sample taken for sequencing was PBMCs. The CDR3 reads CACFRTGLDEQFF. The CDR3 DNA is TGTGCCTGTTTCAGGACAGGGCTTGATGAGCAGTTCTTC.